The 5 T cell receptor beta chains given below trace back to one sample, sequenced in a study of T cell repertoires in cytomegalovirus infection. These TCRs are of unknown antigen specificity. MiXCR, applied by TCRdb to the reads, yields one record per CDR3 protein. The sample contains 830,000 or so distinct CDR3 sequences, around a third of which appear only once. Sequencing used cultured CD8+ T cells from PBMCs, obtained from culture after CMV antigen stimulation. The receptors shown here come from a human donor in good health (CMV status not recorded). Some clones in this sample may be carry-over from other donors' samples.

This clonotype was counted only a few times. The rearrangement joins TRBV4-1 to TRBJ2-7; the match to TRBD1 covers 8 bases. The germline V gene encodes CDR1 MGHRA and CDR2 YSYEKL. The CDR3 runs to 14 residues. J gave up 11 bases and V 1 base, and 10 bases lay outside the gene matches. The CDR3 loop reads CASSQGQGIKAEYF. CDR3 nucleotides: TGCGCCAGCAGCCAAGGACAGGGGATTAAGGCGGAGTACTTC.

The V call is TRBV5-1, the J call TRBJ1-2; possible D gene TRBD1, 5 bases. The CDR3 is 11 residues long. The germline gives CDR1 SGHRS, CDR2 YFSETQ. V was clipped by 3 bases and J by 6 bases, with 6 bases between them. The CDR3 coding sequence is TGCGCCAGCAGCTGGGGGAATGGCTACACCTTC. This gives the protein CASSWGNGYTF.

The gene calls are TRBV5-1 and TRBJ2-1; TRBD2 matches 9 bases. V lost 5 bases to trimming and J lost 5 bases; unmatched junction nucleotides: 14. The germline CDR1 and CDR2 sequences are SGHRS and YFSETQ. The CDR3 consists of 17 residues. Here the CDR3 DNA reads TGCGCCAGCAGATTCCGGAGCGGCGGGGGGGCCGACAATGAGCAGTTCTTC. It encodes CASRFRSGGGADNEQFF.

This clonotype was detected only a few times. J is TRBJ1-2 and V is TRBV4-1; unclear D gene. The CDR3 is 14 residues long. V dropped 0 bases and J dropped 5 bases, with 10 bases sitting between them. The germline V gene encodes CDR1 MGHRA and CDR2 YSYEKL. CDR3 sequence (DNA): TGCGCCAGCAGCCAAGATCCGGGGTATTATGGCTACACCTTC. Residues: CASSQDPGYYGYTF.

J is TRBJ2-1 and V is TRBV20-1; 7 nucleotides agree with TRBD1. The CDR3 consists of 16 residues. Per germline, CDR1 DFQATT and CDR2 SNEGSKA (reference sequence). Losses at the gene ends were 3 bases for V and 4 bases for J; bases not matched to a gene: 12. Here the CDR3 DNA reads TGCAGTGCTAGGTTGAGGGGGCCAATTCCGTACAATGAGCAGTTCTTC. It encodes CSARLRGPIPYNEQFF.